What follows describes a single TCR beta chain. Its recognized antigen is unknown. One end of the junction is discordant with germline, which a read error may explain. Starting from roughly 540 ng total RNA, TCRbeta-specific cDNA was produced by reverse transcription with a constant-region primer and ProtoScript II reverse transcriptase. Three nested multiplex PCR rounds, following a slightly modified ARM-PCR procedure, were used to build the TCRbeta libraries. A final 25-cycle PCR with Deep VentR polymerase added sample barcodes and Illumina adapters. Before sequencing, amplicons between 200 and 500 bp were purified from gel using a QIAquick gel extraction kit. TCRbeta amplicons were sequenced on an Illumina HiSeq 2500 with 250-bp paired-end reads. The source study handled its data this way. To recover full CDR3 sequences, reads were quality-trimmed using Trimmomatic v0.33 and paired reads were then merged using FLASH v1.2.11. V, D and J germline segments were assigned to the rearranged TCRbeta sequences using MiGEC v1.2.1b. VDJtools v1.0.0 computed clonotype statistics and Shannon-Wiener diversity indices. To reduce sampling bias, subsequent analyses other than the diversity analysis used only the 250 most abundant clonotypes in each sample. TCRdb ran its own pipeline on the public reads, namely fastp trimming at Q25 and MiXCR clone calling, and kept in-frame beta chains. Records with the same CDR3 protein are collapsed into one entry carrying the most frequent genes and DNA. These V and J calls originate from TCRdb's pipeline instead of the authors' own analysis. The sample table shows 95,000 to 150,000 distinct CDR3 sequences, and around two thirds are seen once. The ten biggest clones cover about a tenth of the sample.

This record belongs to a study of tumor-infiltrating lymphocytes in primary liver carcinoma (dated by TCRdb to about 2017). Notes on the research overall: Of the five patients, three men and two women aged 30 to 69 years, four had hepatocellular carcinoma and one had combined HCC and intrahepatic cholangiocarcinoma. The five patients had tumors staged T1-T3 N0M0, with maximum diameters ranging from about 4 to 11 cm. Samples yielded roughly 3.5 to 7.13 million productive TCRbeta reads; read depth did not differ significantly between tissue types. A total of about 35 specimens from 5 patients went through TCRbeta repertoire sequencing, namely 25 tumor regions, 5 adjacent noncancerous liver tissues and 5 peripheral blood samples. To link TCRbeta repertoire diversity to the local molecular phenotype, the 20 to 30 tumor region samples were profiled with Agilent mRNA microarrays. TCRbeta repertoire sequencing, expression microarrays and whole-exome sequencing were combined in the study across five regions of each liver tumor, with adjacent normal tissue and blood also included. High reproducibility was observed for the technical replicate repertoires, with mean shared-clone rates near 0.89 and correlation coefficients above 0.98.

What the research found in general, with its limitations: Just about 7.5-25% of top clones turned up in all five regions of a tumor, which suggests spatial heterogeneity among tumor-infiltrating T cells. With just a handful of patients in the study, the authors point out that the findings should be validated in a larger study. Because the samples were bulk and unsorted, CD4+ and CD8+ T cell repertoires could not be compared. Because only the TCR beta chain was sequenced and unpaired alpha chains were not captured, true repertoire diversity is likely underestimated. Repertoire overlap was higher between tumor regions (mean about 36%) than tumor-adjacent (around 17%) or tumor-blood (roughly 14%) pairs, consistent with antigen-driven expansion. Compared with blood, tumors had a significantly larger share of the repertoire taken up by the top 250 clones (p = 0.039).

Without any cell sorting, total RNA and DNA were extracted together from approximately 20-30 mg of bulk tissue using the AllPrep DNA/RNA mini kit. Roughly five patients with histopathologically diagnosed primary liver carcinoma underwent surgical resection in China between 2015 and March 2016. Chronic HBV infection was present in the patients, and the patients were treatment-naive at sampling. Five spatially separated regions were sampled per tumor: superior, inferior, left-lateral and right-lateral poles, plus the tumor centre. More than 85% viable tumor cells were found by histology in every tumor sample. Fresh tumor and adjacent tissue pieces were bisected, with one half stored in RNAlater at -80 degrees C and the other half sent for histology. Sequenced sample: liver tumor tissue from sampling region 1. The sample's cell subset or site, from its label and the paper: tumor region T1, superior pole. This clonotype was obtained from a woman aged 55-69 years with primary liver carcinoma and hepatitis B virus infection.

Read as DNA, the sequence is TGTGCCAGCAGGCTACAGGAGGCGACGACTGAAGCTTTCTTC. It encodes CASRLQEATTEAFF. The chain joins TRBV6-5 to TRBJ1-1, with TRBD1 tentatively as D gene (5 bases match). The CDR1 and CDR2 encoded by the germline V gene are MNHEY and SVGAGI. The CDR3, from cysteine to phenylalanine, totals 14 residues. Only the CDR3 region is kept as DNA, spanning 42 bases read in frame from base 1.